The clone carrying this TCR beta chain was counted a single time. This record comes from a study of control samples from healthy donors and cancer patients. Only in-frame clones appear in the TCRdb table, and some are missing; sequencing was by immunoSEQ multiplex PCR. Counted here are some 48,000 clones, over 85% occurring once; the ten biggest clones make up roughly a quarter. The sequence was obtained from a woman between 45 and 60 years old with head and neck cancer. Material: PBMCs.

CDR3 amino acids: CATSGQFHEQYF. The CDR3, as DNA: TGTGCCACCAGTGGGCAGTTCCACGAGCAGTACTTC. The V gene is TRBV24-1, the J gene TRBJ2-7; D unresolved. V lost 5 bases, J lost 5 bases, and 9 bases lay in between. This CDR3 comprises 12 residues. In germline, CDR1 is KGHDR, CDR2 SFDVKD.